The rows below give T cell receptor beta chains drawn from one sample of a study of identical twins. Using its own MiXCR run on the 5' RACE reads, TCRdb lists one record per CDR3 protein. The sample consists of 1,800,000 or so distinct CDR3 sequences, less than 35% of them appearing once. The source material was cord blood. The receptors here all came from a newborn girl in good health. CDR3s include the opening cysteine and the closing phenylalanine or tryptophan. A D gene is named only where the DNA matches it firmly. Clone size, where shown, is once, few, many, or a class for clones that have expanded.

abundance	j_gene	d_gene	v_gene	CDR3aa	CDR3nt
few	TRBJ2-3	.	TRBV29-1	CSVEDGPGLTDTQYF	TGCAGCGTTGAAGACGGGCCAGGGTTAACAGATACGCAGTATTTT
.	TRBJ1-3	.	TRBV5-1	CASSNDGGRGNTIYF	TGCGCCAGCAGCAACGACGGGGGGCGAGGAAACACCATATATTTT
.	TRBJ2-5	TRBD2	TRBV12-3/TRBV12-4	CASTPTSPQETQYF	TGTGCCAGCACACCGACTAGCCCCCAAGAGACCCAGTACTTC
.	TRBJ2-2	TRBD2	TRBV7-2	CASSPPSGWAAGELFF	TGTGCCAGCAGCCCCCCTAGCGGGTGGGCCGCCGGGGAGCTGTTTTTT
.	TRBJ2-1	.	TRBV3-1	CASSQGGTFYWEQFF	TGTGCCAGCAGCCAAGGGGGGACCTTTTATTGGGAGCAGTTCTTC
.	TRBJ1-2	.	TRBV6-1	CASSEGAGPSYGYTF	TGTGCCAGCAGTGAAGGGGCAGGTCCATCGTATGGCTACACCTTC
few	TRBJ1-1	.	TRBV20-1	CSARLQGVKNTEAFF	TGCAGTGCTAGGTTACAGGGTGTCAAGAACACTGAAGCTTTCTTT
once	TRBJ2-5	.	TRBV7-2	CASSLSLTVAREQYF	TGTGCCAGCAGCTTATCTTTAACTGTAGCCCGGGAGCAGTACTTC
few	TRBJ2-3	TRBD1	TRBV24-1	CATSGQGSTDTQYF	TGTGCCACCAGTGGACAGGGTAGCACAGATACGCAGTATTTT
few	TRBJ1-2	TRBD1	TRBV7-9	CASSSDRLSYGYTF	TGTGCCAGCAGCTCGGACAGGTTATCCTATGGCTACACCTTC
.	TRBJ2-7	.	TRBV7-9	CASSLMRDSSYEQYF	TGTGCCAGCAGCTTAATGCGGGACAGCTCCTACGAGCAGTACTTC
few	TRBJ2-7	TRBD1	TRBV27	CASSTDGTAIYEQYF	TGTGCCAGCAGTACTGATGGGACAGCAATCTACGAGCAGTACTTC
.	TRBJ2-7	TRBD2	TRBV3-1	CASSQDRAYGTSRPYEQYF	TGTGCCAGCAGCCAAGATAGGGCGTACGGGACTAGCAGGCCCTACGAGCAGTACTTC
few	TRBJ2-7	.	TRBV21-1	CASSKGSPSQPEQYF	TGTGCCAGCAGCAAAGGAAGTCCTTCACAACCCGAGCAGTACTTC
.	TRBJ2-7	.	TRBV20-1	CSAALSGFYEQYF	TGCAGTGCCGCCTTGAGCGGCTTCTACGAGCAGTACTTC
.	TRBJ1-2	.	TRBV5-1	CASSFQYATIYGYTF	TGCGCCAGCAGCTTCCAGTATGCGACCATTTATGGCTACACCTTC
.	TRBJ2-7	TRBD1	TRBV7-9	CASSLGTAIKYEQYF	TGTGCCAGCAGCTTGGGGACAGCGATAAAATACGAGCAGTACTTC
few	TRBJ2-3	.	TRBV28	CASSSSRLYSTDTQYF	TGTGCCAGCAGTTCCTCTCGACTATACTCCACAGATACGCAGTATTTT
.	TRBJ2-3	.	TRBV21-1	CASSKALTGGYTDTQYF	TGTGCCAGCAGCAAAGCGCTGACGGGGGGGTACACAGATACGCAGTATTTT
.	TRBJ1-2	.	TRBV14	CASSRGPGAYGYTF	TGTGCCAGCAGCCGAGGACCTGGGGCCTATGGCTACACCTTC
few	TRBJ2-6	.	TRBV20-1	CSAPRGRSGANVLTF	TGCAGTGCTCCCCGGGGTAGGTCTGGGGCCAACGTCCTGACTTTC
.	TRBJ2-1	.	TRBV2	CASTLGRSNEQFF	TGTGCCAGCACCCTTGGACGGTCCAATGAGCAGTTCTTC
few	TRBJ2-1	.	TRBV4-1	CASSQKLRYSYNEQFF	TGCGCCAGCAGCCAAAAACTACGCTACTCCTACAATGAGCAGTTCTTC
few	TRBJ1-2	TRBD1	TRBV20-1	CSVTGQGNGYTF	TGCAGTGTCACGGGACAGGGTAATGGCTACACCTTC
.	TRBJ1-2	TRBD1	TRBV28	CASSSPRDRDNYGCTF	TGTGCCAGCAGTTCACCCCGGGACAGGGATAACTATGGCTGCACCTTC
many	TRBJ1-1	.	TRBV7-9	CASSPRTVNTEAFF	TGTGCCAGCAGCCCCCGGACGGTGAACACTGAAGCTTTCTTT
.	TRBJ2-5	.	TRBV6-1	CASSRLVLETQYF	TGTGCCAGCAGCAGACTAGTTCTTGAGACCCAGTACTTC
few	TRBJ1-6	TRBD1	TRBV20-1	CSARTGGSSPLHF	TGCAGTGCTCGCACAGGGGGCAGTTCACCCCTCCACTTT
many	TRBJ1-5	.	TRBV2	CASSARNQPQHF	TGTGCCAGCAGTGCGAGGAATCAGCCCCAGCATTTT
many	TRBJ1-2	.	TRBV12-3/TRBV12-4	CASSLRGREGNGYTF	TGTGCCAGCAGTTTACGGGGAAGAGAAGGGAATGGCTACACCTTC
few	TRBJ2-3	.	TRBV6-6	CASSVTRSTDTQYF	TGTGCCAGCAGCGTGACTAGGAGCACAGATACGCAGTATTTT
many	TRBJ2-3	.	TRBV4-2	CASSQERNTQYF	TGTGCCAGCAGCCAGGAGCGGAATACGCAGTATTTT
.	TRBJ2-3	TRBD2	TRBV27	CASSFPWGGTQYF	TGTGCCAGCAGTTTTCCATGGGGGGGTACGCAGTATTTT
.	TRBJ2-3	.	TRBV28	CASNRPRGSTDTQYF	TGTGCCAGCAATCGTCCAAGGGGTAGCACAGATACGCAGTATTTT
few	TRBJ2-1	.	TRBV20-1	CSVITGTSYNEQFF	TGCAGTGTTATTACCGGGACTTCCTACAATGAGCAGTTCTTC
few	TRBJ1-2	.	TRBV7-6	CASSLGSEGSTSNYGYTF	TGTGCCAGCAGCTTAGGGTCGGAAGGGTCAACTTCTAACTATGGCTACACCTTC
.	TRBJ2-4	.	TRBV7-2	CASSFGSDLAKNIQYF	TGTGCCAGCAGCTTCGGGTCCGACCTAGCCAAAAACATTCAGTACTTC
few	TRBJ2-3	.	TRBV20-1	CSAPLRGSVSDTQYF	TGCAGTGCGCCCCTCCGGGGGAGCGTCTCAGATACGCAGTATTTT
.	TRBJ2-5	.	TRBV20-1	CSARIGVQETQYF	TGCAGTGCTAGAATCGGGGTCCAAGAGACCCAGTACTTC
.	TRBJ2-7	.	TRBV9	CASSVGRRTQVYEQYF	TGTGCCAGCAGCGTAGGTAGGCGGACACAGGTCTACGAGCAGTACTTC
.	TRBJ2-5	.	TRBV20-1	CSARGESVETQYF	TGCAGTGCTAGGGGGGAGTCCGTAGAGACCCAGTACTTC
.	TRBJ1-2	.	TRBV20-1	CSAEGTYGYTF	TGCAGTGCAGAGGGGACCTATGGCTACACCTTC
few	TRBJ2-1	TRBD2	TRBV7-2	CASSGAGGNVYNEQFF	TGTGCCAGCAGTGGGGCGGGAGGTAATGTCTACAATGAGCAGTTCTTC
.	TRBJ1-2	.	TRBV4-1	CASSRTTGLDGYTF	TGCGCCAGCAGCCGGACGACGGGTTTGGATGGCTACACCTTC
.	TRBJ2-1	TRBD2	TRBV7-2	CAGSLAGTYEQFF	TGTGCCGGCAGCTTAGCGGGGACTTACGAGCAGTTCTTC
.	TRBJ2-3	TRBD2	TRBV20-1	CSARGTTSGGSSTDTQYF	TGCAGTGCTAGAGGAACGACTAGCGGGGGGTCTAGCACAGATACGCAGTATTTT
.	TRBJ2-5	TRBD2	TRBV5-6	CASSLDLAGENEQYF	TGTGCCAGCAGCTTGGACTTGGCGGGGGAAAATGAGCAGTACTTC
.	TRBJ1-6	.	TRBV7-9	CASSLVSESSYNSPLHF	TGTGCCAGCAGCTTAGTATCCGAGAGCTCCTATAATTCACCCCTCCACTTT
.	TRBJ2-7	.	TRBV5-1	CASSGGAYSSYNEQYF	TGCGCCAGCAGCGGAGGAGCGTATAGCTCCTACAATGAGCAGTACTTC
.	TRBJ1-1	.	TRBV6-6	CASSYTENTEAFF	TGTGCCAGCAGTTACACGGAGAACACTGAAGCTTTCTTT
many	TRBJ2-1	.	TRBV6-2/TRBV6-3	CASSKGTNSYNEQFF	TGTGCCAGCAGTAAGGGGACAAACTCCTACAATGAGCAGTTCTTC
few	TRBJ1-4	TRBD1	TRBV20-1	CSARQGGTDEKLFF	TGCAGTGCTAGACAGGGGGGCACGGATGAAAAACTGTTTTTT
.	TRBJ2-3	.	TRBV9	CASSVWADLTDTQYF	TGTGCCAGCAGCGTATGGGCGGACCTCACAGATACGCAGTATTTT
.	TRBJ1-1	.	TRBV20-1	CSASRTGPTEAFF	TGCAGTGCTAGCCGAACAGGTCCGACTGAAGCTTTCTTT